This TCR beta chain stems from a study of molecular identifiers for immune sequencing clone quantification. Study-level points and caveats: In cases of identical TCR molecules sharing a barcode, highly expanded clone sizes could be underestimated. Over 99% of CMV-specific effector molecules, but under 1% of naive ones, were in clones above 20 copies.

It was with previously described methods and listed TCR primers that bulk TCR libraries were made. Each CDR3 protein gets one entry after TCRdb re-called the PCR reads with MiXCR. The data hold 460,000 or so distinct CDR3 sequences, with roughly 26% observed a single time. As to this clonotype: Its antigen remains unknown.

Sorting recovered naive CD8 T cells on a CD8+CD4-CCR7+CD45RA+ profile. This TCR was sampled from a human donor in good health. Some libraries in this study had Jurkat cell RNA spiked in. The sample consisted of naive CD8+ T cells from blood, with Jurkat cell RNA spiked in. Subset given: FACS-sorted CD8+CD4-CCR7+CD45RA+ naive T cells.

CDR3 loop: CASSLAVGEGLAGEIINTGELFF. The CDR3 DNA follows: TGCGCCAGCAGCTTGGCCGTTGGAGAAGGCCTAGCGGGAGAGATAATAAACACCGGGGAGCTGTTTTTT. The chain is built from TRBV5-1 and TRBJ2-2, with 10 bases matching TRBD2. Germline V gene sequence: CDR1 SGHRS, CDR2 YFSETQ. V lost 0 bases and J lost 2; bases outside the gene matches: 22. The CDR3 is 23 residues long.